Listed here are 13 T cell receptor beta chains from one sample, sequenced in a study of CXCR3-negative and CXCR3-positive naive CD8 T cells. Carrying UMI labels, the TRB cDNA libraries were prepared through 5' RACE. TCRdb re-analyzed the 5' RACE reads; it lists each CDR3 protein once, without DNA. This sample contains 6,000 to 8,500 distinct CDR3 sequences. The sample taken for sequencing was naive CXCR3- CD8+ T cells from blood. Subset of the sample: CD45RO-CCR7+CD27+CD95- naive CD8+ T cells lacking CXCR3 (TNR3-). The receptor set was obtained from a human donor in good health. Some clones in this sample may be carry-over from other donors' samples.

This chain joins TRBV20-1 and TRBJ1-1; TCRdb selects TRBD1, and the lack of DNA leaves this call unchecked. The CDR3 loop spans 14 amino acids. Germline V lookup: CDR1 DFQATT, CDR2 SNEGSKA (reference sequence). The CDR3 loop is CSAPKDRGIPEAFF.

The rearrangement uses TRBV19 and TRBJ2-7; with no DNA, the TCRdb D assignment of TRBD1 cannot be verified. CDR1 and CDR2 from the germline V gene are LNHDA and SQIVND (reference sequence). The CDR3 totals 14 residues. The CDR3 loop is CASSPGQALYEQYF.

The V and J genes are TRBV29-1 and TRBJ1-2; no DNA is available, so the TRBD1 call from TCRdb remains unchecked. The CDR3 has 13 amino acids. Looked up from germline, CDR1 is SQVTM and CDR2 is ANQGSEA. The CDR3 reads CSALGQGGYGYTF.

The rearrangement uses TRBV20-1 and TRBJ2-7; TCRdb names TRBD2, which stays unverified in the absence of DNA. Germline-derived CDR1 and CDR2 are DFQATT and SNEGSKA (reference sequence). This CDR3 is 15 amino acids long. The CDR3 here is CSARDRASGSYEQYF.

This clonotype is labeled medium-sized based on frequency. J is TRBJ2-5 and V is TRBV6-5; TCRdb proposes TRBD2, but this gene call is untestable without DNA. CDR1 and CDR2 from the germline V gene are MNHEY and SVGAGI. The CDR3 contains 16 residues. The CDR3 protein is CASSYGLAGGQETQYF.

CDR3 sequence reads: CASSLTGKGDEQYF. J is TRBJ2-7 and V is TRBV28; the TCRdb D gene call, TRBD1, has no DNA to confirm it. CDR3 length: 14 residues. Germline loops: CDR1 MDHEN, CDR2 SYDVKM.

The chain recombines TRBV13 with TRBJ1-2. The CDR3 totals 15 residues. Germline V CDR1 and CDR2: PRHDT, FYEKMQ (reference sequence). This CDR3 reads CASSLGARAPYGYTF.

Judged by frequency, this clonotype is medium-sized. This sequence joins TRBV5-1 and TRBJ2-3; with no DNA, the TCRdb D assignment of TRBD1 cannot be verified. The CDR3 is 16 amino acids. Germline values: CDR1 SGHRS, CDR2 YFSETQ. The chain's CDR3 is CASSLMGQGPADTQYF.

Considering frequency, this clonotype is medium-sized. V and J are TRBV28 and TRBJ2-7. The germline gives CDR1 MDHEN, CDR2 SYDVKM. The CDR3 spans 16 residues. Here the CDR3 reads CASSPDLTGVTYEQYF.

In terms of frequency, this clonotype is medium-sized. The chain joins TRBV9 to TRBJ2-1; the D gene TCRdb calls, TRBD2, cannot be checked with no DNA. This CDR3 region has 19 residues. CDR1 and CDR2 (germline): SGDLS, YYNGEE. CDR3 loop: CASSAGRLAGGLGHNEQFF.

The CDR3 loop reads CSVEWPGGAYEQYF. This sequence joins TRBV29-1 and TRBJ2-7; lacking DNA, the TRBD1 call made by TCRdb goes unchecked. Germline values: CDR1 SQVTM, CDR2 ANQGSEA. The CDR3 totals 14 residues.

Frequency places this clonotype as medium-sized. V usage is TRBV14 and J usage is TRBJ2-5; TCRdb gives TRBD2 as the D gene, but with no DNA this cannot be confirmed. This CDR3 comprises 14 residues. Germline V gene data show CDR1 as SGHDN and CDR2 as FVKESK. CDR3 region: CASSQVDFQETQYF.

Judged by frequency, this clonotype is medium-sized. The CDR3 sequence: CSVGAGSGLNTEAFF. The chain couples TRBV29-1 to TRBJ1-1; TCRdb returns TRBD1, unconfirmable since there is no DNA. In germline, CDR1 is SQVTM, CDR2 ANQGSEA. The CDR3 is made up of 15 amino acids. The complete variable domain, with remaining parts taken from reference TRBV29-1 and TRBJ1-1, reads SAVISQKPSRDICQRGTSLTIQCQVDSQVTMMFWYRQQPGQSLTLIATANQGSEATYESGFVIDKFPISRPNLTFSTLTVSNMSPEDSSIYLCSVGAGSGLNTEAFFGQGTRLTVV.